Sequencing of this T cell receptor (beta chain) was carried out in a study of blood T cell repertoires in COVID-19. Across the study: Both acute and convalescent COVID-19 samples were obtained from the United States, Italy and Spain.

Libraries were prepared by immunoSEQ multiplex PCR; TCRdb keeps only in-frame clonotypes and omits some of them. This sample has 35,000 to 45,000 clones, with 88% found just once. The CDR3 has 14 residues. Germline V gene sequence: CDR1 LNHDA, CDR2 SQIVND (reference sequence). V lost 10 bases and J lost 3; bases outside the gene matches: 11. The sample consisted of peripheral blood. The chain links TRBV19 to TRBJ1-2; TRBD1 matches at 7 bases. This TCR came from a man aged 55-75 years with active COVID-19. The CDR3 bases are TGTGCCACTAGCACTGACAGGGCGGACTATGGCTACACCTTC. Its translation is CATSTDRADYGYTF. The variable domain in full, with the rest retrieved from reference TRBV19 and TRBJ1-2, is DGGITQSPKYLFRKEGQNVTLSCEQNLNHDAMYWYRQDPGQGLRLIYYSQIVNDFQKGDIAEGYSVSREKKESFPLTVTSAQKNPTAFYLCATSTDRADYGYTFGSGTRLTVV.